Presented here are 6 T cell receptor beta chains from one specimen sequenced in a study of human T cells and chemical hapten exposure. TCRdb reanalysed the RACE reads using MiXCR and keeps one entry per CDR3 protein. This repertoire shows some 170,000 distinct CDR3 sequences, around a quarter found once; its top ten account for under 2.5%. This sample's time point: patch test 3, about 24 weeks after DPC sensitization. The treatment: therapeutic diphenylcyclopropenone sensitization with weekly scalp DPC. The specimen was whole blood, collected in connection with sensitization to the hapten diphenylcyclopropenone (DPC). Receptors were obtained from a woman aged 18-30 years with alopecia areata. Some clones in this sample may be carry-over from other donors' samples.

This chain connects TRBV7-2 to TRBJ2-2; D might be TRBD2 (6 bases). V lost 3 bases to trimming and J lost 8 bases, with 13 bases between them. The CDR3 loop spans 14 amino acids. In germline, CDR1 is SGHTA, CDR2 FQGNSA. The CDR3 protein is CASSFGGTVGELFF. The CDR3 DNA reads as TGTGCCAGCAGCTTTGGTGGGACTGTAGGGGAGCTGTTTTTT. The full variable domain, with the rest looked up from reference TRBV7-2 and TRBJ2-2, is GAGVSQSPSNKVTEKGKDVELRCDPISGHTALYWYRQSLGQGLEFLIYFQGNSAPDKSGLPSDRFSAERTGGSVSTLTIQRTQQEDSAVYLCASSFGGTVGELFFGEGSRLTVL.

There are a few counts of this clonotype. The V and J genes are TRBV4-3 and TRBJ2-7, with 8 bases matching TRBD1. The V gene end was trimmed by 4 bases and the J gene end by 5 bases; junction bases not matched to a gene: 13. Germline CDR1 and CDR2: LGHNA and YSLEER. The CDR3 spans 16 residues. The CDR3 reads CASSPSPRGLVNEQYF. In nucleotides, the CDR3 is TGCGCCAGCAGCCCCTCCCCCAGGGGGCTTGTTAACGAGCAGTACTTC.

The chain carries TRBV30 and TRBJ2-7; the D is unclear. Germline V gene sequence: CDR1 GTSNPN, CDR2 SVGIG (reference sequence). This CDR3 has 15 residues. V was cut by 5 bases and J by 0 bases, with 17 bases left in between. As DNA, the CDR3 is TGTGCCTGGCGTCCCGAGGCGGCGGTCTCCTACGAGCAGTACTTC. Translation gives CAWRPEAAVSYEQYF. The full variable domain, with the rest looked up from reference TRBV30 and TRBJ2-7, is SQTIHQWPATLVQPVGSPLSLECTVEGTSNPNLYWYRQAAGRGLQLLFYSVGIGQISSEVPQNLSASRPQDRQFILSSKKLLLSDSGFYLCAWRPEAAVSYEQYFGPGTRLTVT.

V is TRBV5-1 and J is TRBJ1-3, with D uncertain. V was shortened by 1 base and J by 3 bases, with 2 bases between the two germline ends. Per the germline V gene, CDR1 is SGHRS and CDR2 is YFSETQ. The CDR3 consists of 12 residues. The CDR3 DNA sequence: TGCGCCAGCAGCTTGAATGGAAACACCATATATTTT. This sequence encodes CASSLNGNTIYF. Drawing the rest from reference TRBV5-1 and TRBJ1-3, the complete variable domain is KAGVTQTPRYLIKTRGQQVTLSCSPISGHRSVSWYQQTPGQGLQFLFEYFSETQRNKGNFPGRFSGRQFSNSRSEMNVSTLELGDSALYLCASSLNGNTIYFGEGSWLTVV.

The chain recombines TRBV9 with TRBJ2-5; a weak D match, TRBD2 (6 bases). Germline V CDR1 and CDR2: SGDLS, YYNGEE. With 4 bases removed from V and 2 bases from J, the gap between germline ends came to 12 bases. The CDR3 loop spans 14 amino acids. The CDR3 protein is CASSSGLHQETQYF. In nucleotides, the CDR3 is TGTGCCAGCAGCTCGGGACTTCATCAAGAGACCCAGTACTTC.

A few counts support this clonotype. The CDR3 reads CACFLAGAYEQYF. The CDR3 region has the DNA TGTGCTTGTTTCCTAGCGGGAGCGTACGAGCAGTACTTC. V gene TRBV30 combines with J gene TRBJ2-7; 10 nucleotides match TRBD2. This CDR3 region has 13 residues. In germline, CDR1 is GTSNPN, CDR2 SVGIG (reference sequence). The variable domain in full, with the rest retrieved from reference TRBV30 and TRBJ2-7, is SQTIHQWPATLVQPVGSPLSLECTVEGTSNPNLYWYRQAAGRGLQLLFYSVGIGQISSEVPQNLSASRPQDRQFILSSKKLLLSDSGFYLCACFLAGAYEQYFGPGTRLTVT.